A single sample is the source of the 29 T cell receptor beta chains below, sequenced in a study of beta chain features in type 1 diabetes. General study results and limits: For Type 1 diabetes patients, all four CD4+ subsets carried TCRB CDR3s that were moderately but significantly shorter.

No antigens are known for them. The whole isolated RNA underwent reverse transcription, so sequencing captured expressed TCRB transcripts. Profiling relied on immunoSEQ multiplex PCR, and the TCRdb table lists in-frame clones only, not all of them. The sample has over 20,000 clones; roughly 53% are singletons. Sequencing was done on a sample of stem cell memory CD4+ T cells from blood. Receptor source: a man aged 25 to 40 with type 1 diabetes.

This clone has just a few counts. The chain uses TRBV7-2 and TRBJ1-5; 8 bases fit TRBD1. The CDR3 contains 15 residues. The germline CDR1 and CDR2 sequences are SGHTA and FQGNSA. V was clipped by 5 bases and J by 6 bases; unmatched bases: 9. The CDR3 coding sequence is TGTGCCAGCAGCCAGGGGGCTATGGCGTTTCAGCCCCAGCATTTT. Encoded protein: CASSQGAMAFQPQHF.

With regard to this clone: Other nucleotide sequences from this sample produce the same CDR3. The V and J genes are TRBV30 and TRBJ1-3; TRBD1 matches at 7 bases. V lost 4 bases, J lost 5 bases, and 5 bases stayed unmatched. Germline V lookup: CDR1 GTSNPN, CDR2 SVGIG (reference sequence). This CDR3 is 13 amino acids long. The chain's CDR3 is CAWTRTGRNTIYF. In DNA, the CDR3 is TGTGCCTGGACTCGGACAGGTAGAAACACCATATATTTT.

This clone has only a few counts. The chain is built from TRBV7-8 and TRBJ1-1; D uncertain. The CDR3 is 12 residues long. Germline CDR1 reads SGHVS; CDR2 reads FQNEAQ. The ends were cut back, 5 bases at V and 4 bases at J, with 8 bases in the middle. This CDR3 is CASSLGTTEAFF. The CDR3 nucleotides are TGTGCCAGCAGCCTCGGTACCACTGAAGCTTTCTTT.

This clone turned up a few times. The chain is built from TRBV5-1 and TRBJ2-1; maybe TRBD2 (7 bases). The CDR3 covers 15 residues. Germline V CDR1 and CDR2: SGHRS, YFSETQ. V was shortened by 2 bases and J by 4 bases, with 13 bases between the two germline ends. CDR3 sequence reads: CASSFGGGPYNEQFF. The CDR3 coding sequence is TGCGCCAGCAGCTTCGGCGGGGGCCCGTACAATGAGCAGTTCTTC. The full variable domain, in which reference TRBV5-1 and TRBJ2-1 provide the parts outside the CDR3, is KAGVTQTPRYLIKTRGQQVTLSCSPISGHRSVSWYQQTPGQGLQFLFEYFSETQRNKGNFPGRFSGRQFSNSRSEMNVSTLELGDSALYLCASSFGGGPYNEQFFGPGTRLTVL.

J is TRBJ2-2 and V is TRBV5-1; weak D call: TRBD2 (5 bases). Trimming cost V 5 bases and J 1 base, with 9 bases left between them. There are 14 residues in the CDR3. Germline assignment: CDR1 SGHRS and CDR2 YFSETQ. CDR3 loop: CASRLAMNTGELFF. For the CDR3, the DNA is TGCGCCAGCAGGCTAGCCATGAACACCGGGGAGCTGTTTTTT.

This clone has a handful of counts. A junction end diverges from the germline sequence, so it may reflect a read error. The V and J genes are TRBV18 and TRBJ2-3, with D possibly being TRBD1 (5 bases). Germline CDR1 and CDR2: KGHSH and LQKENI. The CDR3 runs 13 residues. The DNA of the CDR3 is TGTGCCAGCTCATCCGACAGCAAAGATACGCAGTATTTT. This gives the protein CASSSDSKDTQYF.

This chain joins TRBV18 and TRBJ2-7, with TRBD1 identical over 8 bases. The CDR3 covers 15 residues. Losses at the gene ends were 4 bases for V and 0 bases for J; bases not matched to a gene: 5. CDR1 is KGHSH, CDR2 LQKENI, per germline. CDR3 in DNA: TGTGCCAGCTCACGGGGACAGGCCGACTCCTACGAGCAGTACTTC. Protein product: CASSRGQADSYEQYF.

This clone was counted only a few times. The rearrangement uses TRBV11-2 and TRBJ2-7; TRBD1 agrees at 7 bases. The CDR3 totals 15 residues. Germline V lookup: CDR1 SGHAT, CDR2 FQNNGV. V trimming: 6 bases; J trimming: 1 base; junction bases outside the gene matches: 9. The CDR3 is CASSSGWTGSYEQYF. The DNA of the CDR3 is TGTGCCAGCAGTTCAGGGTGGACAGGATCCTACGAGCAGTACTTC.

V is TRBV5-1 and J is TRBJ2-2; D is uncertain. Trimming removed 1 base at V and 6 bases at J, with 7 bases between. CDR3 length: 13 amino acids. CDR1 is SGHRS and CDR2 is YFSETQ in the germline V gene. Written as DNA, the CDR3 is TGCGCCAGCAGCTTGTCTCTCCCCGGGGAGCTGTTTTTT. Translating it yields CASSLSLPGELFF. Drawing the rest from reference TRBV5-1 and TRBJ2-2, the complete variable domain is KAGVTQTPRYLIKTRGQQVTLSCSPISGHRSVSWYQQTPGQGLQFLFEYFSETQRNKGNFPGRFSGRQFSNSRSEMNVSTLELGDSALYLCASSLSLPGELFFGEGSRLTVL.

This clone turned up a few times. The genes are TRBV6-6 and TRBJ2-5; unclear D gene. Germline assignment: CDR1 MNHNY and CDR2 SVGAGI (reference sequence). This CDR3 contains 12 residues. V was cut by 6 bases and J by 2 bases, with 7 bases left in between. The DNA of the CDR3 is TGTGCCAGCAGACTCTATCAAGAGACCCAGTACTTC. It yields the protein CASRLYQETQYF.

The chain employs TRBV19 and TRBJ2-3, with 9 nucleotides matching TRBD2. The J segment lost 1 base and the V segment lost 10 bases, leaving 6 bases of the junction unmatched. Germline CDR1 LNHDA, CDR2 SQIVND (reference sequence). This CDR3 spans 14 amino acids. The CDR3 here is CATRSGRRTDTQYF. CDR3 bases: TGTGCCACCAGGAGCGGGAGGCGCACAGATACGCAGTATTTT. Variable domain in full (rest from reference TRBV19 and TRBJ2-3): DGGITQSPKYLFRKEGQNVTLSCEQNLNHDAMYWYRQDPGQGLRLIYYSQIVNDFQKGDIAEGYSVSREKKESFPLTVTSAQKNPTAFYLCATRSGRRTDTQYFGPGTRLTVL.

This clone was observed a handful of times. The CDR3 DNA is TGTGCCAGTAGTATTAAAGCGGGGAACTCTAACTATGGCTACACCTTC. Translating it yields CASSIKAGNSNYGYTF. The V and J genes are TRBV19 and TRBJ1-2; no clear D gene. The CDR3 runs 16 residues. The V end lost 3 bases, the J end lost 0 bases, and 14 bases lay between the germline ends. Germline V gives CDR1 LNHDA, CDR2 SQIVND (reference sequence).

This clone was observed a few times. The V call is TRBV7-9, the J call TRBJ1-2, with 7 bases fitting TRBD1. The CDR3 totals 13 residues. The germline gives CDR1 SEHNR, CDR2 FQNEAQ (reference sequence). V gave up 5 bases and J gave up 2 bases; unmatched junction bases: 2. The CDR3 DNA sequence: TGTGCCAGCAGCCCGACAGGGAACTATGGCTACACCTTC. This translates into CASSPTGNYGYTF.

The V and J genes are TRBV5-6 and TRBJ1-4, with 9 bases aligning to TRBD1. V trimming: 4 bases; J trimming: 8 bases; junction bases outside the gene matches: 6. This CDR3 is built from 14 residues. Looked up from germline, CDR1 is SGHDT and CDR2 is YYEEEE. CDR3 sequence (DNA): TGTGCCAGCAGCCAACAGGGGGCGGGAGAAAAACTGTTTTTT. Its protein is CASSQQGAGEKLFF.

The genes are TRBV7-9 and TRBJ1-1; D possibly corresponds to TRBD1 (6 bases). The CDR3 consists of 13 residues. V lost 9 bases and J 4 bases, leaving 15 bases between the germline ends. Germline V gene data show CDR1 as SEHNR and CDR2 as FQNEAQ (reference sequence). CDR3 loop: CASREGVLTEAFF. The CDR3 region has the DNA TGTGCCAGTCGTGAGGGGGTCCTCACTGAAGCTTTCTTT.

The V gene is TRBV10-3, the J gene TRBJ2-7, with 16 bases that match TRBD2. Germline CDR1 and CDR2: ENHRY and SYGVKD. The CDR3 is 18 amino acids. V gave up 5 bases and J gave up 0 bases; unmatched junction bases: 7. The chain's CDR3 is CAISPRGLAGGPSYEQYF. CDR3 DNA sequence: TGTGCCATCAGTCCCCGGGGACTAGCGGGAGGGCCCTCCTACGAGCAGTACTTC.

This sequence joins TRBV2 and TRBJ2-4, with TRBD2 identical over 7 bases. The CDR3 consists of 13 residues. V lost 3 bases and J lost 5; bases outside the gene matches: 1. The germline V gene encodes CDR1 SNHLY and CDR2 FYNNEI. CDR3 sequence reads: CASSDAGENIQYF. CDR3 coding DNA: TGTGCCAGCAGTGATGCGGGGGAAAACATTCAGTACTTC. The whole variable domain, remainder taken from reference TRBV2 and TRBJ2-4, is EPEVTQTPSHQVTQMGQEVILRCVPISNHLYFYWYRQILGQKVEFLVSFYNNEISEKSEIFDDQFSVERPDGSNFTLKIRSTKLEDSAMYFCASSDAGENIQYFGAGTRLSVL.

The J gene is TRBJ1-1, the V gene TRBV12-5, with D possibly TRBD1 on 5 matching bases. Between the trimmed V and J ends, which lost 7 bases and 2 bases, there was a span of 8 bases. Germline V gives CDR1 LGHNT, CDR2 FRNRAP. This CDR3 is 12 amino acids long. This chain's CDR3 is CASVQGNTEAFF. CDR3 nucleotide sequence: TGTGCTAGTGTGCAGGGAAACACTGAAGCTTTCTTT.

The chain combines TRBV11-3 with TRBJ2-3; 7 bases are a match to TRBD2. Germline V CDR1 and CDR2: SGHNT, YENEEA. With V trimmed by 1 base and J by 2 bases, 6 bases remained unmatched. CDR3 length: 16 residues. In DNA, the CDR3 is TGTGCCAGCAGCTTAGGTGGGAGGGACTACACAGATACGCAGTATTTT. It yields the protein CASSLGGRDYTDTQYF.

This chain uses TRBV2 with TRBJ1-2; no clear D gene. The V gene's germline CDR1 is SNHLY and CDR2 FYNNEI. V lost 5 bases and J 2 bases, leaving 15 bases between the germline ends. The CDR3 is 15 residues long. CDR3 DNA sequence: TGTGCCAGCAGTTCCCTCCCGACTTCAAACTATGGCTACACCTTC. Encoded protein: CASSSLPTSNYGYTF.

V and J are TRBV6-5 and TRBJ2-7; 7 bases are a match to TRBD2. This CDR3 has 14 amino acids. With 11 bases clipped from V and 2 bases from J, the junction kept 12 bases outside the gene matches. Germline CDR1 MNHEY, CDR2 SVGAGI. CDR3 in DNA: TGTGCCGCCCCGTGGGCTAGCGGAACCTACGAGCAGTACTTC. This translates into CAAPWASGTYEQYF.

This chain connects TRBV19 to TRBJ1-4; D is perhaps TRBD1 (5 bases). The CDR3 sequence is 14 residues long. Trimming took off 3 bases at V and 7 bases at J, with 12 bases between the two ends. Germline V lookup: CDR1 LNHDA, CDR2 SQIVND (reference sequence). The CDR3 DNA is TGTGCCAGTAGTATCAGGGAGGGAGGTGAAAAACTGTTTTTT. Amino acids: CASSIREGGEKLFF.

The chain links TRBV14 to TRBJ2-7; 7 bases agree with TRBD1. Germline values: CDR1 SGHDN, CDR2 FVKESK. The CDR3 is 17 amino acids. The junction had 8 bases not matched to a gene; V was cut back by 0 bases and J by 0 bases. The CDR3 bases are TGTGCCAGCAGCCAAGATGGACGCAGGGGGAGCTCCTACGAGCAGTACTTC. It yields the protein CASSQDGRRGSSYEQYF.

The CDR3 region is CASSSTGTSGTISYEQYF. The CDR3 DNA follows: TGTGCCAGCAGCTCAACCGGGACTAGCGGGACGATCTCCTACGAGCAGTACTTC. The chain combines TRBV13 with TRBJ2-7; 13 nucleotides match TRBD2. V shed 4 bases, J shed 0 bases, and the junction held 9 bases outside the gene matches. From germline, CDR1 is PRHDT and CDR2 FYEKMQ (reference sequence). The CDR3 loop spans 18 amino acids.

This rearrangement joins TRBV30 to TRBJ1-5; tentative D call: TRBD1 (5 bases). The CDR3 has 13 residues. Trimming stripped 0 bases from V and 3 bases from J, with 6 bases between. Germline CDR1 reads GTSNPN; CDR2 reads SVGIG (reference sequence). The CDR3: CAWSVQANQPQHF. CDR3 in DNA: TGTGCCTGGAGTGTACAGGCCAATCAGCCCCAGCATTTT. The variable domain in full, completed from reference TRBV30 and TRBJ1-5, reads SQTIHQWPATLVQPVGSPLSLECTVEGTSNPNLYWYRQAAGRGLQLLFYSVGIGQISSEVPQNLSASRPQDRQFILSSKKLLLSDSGFYLCAWSVQANQPQHFGDGTRLSIL.

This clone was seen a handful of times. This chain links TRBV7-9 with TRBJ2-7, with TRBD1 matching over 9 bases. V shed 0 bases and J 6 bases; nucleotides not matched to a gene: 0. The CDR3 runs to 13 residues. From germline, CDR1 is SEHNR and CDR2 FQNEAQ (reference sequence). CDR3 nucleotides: TGTGCCAGCAGCTTAGCGACAGGGGGCGAGCAGTACTTC. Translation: CASSLATGGEQYF.

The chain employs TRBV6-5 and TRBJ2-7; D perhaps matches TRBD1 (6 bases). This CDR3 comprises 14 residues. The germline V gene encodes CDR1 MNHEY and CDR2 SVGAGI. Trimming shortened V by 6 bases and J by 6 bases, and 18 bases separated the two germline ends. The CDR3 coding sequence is TGTGCCAGCAGCCCACTATATGGGGGCCCCGAGCAGTACTTC. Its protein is CASSPLYGGPEQYF.

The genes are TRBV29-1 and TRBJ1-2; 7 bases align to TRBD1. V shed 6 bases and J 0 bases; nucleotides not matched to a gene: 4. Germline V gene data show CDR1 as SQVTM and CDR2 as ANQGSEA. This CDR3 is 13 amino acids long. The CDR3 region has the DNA TGCAGCGTGGGGGACAGCTCTAACTATGGCTACACCTTC. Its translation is CSVGDSSNYGYTF.

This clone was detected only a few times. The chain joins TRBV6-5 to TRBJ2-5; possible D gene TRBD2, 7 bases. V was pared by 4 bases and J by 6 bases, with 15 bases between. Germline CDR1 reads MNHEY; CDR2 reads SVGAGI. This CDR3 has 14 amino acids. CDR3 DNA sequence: TGTGCCAGCAGTTTCTCTAGGGGGGGCAAGACCCAGTACTTC. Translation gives CASSFSRGGKTQYF.